This entry describes one T cell receptor beta chain. Its antigen is still unknown. TCRdb's table, derived via immunoSEQ multiplex PCR, lists solely in-frame clones and lacks some. Here the sample spans roughly 2,500,000 clones, approximately 93% being singletons. Naive CD4+ cells were CD45RA-selected; the remaining cells were memory. The CDR3 has 15 amino acids. V was pared by 3 bases and J by 6 bases, with 17 bases between. CDR1 SGHDT and CDR2 YYEEEE come from the germline V gene. This entry comes from a study of shared clonotypes between healthy human individuals. Broader study findings: For sorted subsets, rarefaction showed incomplete sequencing despite large depth. Between a few donors, naive CD4 clonotypes were shared at a level of around 5.1%.

What was sequenced was naive CD4+ T cells from PBMCs. Sample subset: CD45RA+ positively selected. The sequence derives from a man in his late teens or twenties in good health. Some clones in this sample may be carry-over from other donors' samples. This chain links TRBV5-6 with TRBJ2-3, with a tentative D call TRBD2 (6 bases). CDR3 protein: CASSSLAERGDTQYF. CDR3 DNA sequence: TGTGCCAGCAGCTCATTAGCGGAAAGAGGGGATACGCAGTATTTT.